This T cell receptor beta chain was found in a study of shared clonotypes between healthy human individuals. Germline assignment: CDR1 MNHEY and CDR2 SVGAGI. The CDR3 sequence is 13 residues long. With 10 bases removed from V and 1 base from J, the gap between germline ends came to 13 bases. Into CD45RA+ naive and CD45RA-negative memory subsets, the CD4+ cells were split. The data were produced by immunoSEQ multiplex PCR, yet TCRdb's version contains in-frame clones alone and is incomplete. The table has millions of clones, around 95% seen once. The rearrangement uses TRBV6-5 and TRBJ1-1; D unclear. The TCR was taken from a man aged 18 to 30 in good health. The material sequenced was naive CD4+ T cells sorted from blood. Stated subset: CD45RA+ positively selected. The CDR3 bases are TGTGCCATCAGCTCGGACGGGAACACTGAAGCTTTCTTT. This translates into CAISSDGNTEAFF.